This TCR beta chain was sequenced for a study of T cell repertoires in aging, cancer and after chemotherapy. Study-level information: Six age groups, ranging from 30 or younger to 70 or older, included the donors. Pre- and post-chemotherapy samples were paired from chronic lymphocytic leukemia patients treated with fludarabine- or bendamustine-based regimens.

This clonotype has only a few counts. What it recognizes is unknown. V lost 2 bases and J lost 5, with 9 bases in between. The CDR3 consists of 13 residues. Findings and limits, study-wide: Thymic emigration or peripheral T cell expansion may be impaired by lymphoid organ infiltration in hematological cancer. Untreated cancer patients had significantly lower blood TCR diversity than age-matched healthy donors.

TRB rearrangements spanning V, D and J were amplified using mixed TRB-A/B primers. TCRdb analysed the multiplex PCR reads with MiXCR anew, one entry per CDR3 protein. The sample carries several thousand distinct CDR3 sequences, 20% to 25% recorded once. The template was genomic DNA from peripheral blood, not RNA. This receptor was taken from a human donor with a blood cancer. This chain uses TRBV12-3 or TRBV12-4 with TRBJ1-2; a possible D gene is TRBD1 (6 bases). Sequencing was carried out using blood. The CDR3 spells CASSLRTAYGYTF. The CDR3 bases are TGTGCCAGCAGTTTACGGACAGCGTATGGCTACACCTTC.